This note documents a single T cell receptor beta chain sequence. The antigen remains undetermined. CDR1 and CDR2 (germline): MNHNS, SASEGT. Trimming took 8 bases from V and 3 from J; bases not matched to a gene: 7. This CDR3 region has 15 residues. The data were taken from a study of cytomegalovirus exposure and HLA in healthy donors. Points from the study as a whole: In an earlier analysis, about 90% or about 30%: the productive usage of most TCR beta V segments.

PCR employed 60 Vbeta and 13 Jbeta primers. The repertoire was sequenced with immunoSEQ multiplex PCR; TCRdb's copy has only in-frame clones and lacks some. The data contain about 140,000 clones, more than 60% of them seen just once; the ten biggest clones take up less than 2%. The sequence was collected from a male donor in good health and CMV-seronegative. This chain connects TRBV6-1 to TRBJ2-3; 11 bases align to TRBD2. Sequencing used PBMCs. The CDR3 region has the DNA TGTGCCAGCGACATACTAGCGGGGGCAACAGATACGCAGTATTTT. This codes for CASDILAGATDTQYF.